This T cell receptor beta chain was recovered during a study of a mutant IDH1 vaccine in newly diagnosed glioma. This clone has only one observation. Its antigen remains unknown. CDR1 and CDR2 from the germline V gene are SNHLY and FYNNEI. The CDR3 has 15 residues. V gave up 6 bases and J gave up 6 bases; unmatched junction bases: 12. Using immunoSEQ multiplex PCR, the repertoire was profiled, and TCRdb retains in-frame clones only, with some absent. The sample carries 45,000 to 65,000 clones, roughly 61% recorded once. Time point reported: week 47, end of study. Topical imiquimod was applied with each vaccine dose, which held 300 ug of mutant IDH1 20-mer peptide.

The TCR comes from a man aged 35-49 years with glioma. Some clones in this sample may be carry-over from other donors' samples. The chain combines TRBV2 with TRBJ2-7, with 9 positions matching TRBD1. The starting material was peripheral blood mononuclear cells (PBMCs), obtained from a glioma patient whose treatment included an IDH1 peptide vaccine. The CDR3 protein is CASRELTGGGGEQYF. The CDR3 nucleotides read TGTGCCAGCAGGGAGTTGACAGGGGGTGGGGGCGAGCAGTACTTC.